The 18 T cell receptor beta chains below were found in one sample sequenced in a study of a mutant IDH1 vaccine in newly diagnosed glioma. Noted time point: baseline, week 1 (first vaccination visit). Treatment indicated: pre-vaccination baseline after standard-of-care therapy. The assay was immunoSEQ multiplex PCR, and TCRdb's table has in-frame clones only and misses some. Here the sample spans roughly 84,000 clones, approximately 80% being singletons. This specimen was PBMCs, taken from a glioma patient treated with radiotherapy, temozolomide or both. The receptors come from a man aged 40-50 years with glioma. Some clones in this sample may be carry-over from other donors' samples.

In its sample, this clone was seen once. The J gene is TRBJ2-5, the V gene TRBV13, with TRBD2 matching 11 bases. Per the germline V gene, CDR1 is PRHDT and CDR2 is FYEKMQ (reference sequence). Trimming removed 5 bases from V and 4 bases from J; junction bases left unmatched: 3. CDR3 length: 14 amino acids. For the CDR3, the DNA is TGTGCCAGCAGCGTAGCGGGGGGGCTAGAGACCCAGTACTTC. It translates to CASSVAGGLETQYF.

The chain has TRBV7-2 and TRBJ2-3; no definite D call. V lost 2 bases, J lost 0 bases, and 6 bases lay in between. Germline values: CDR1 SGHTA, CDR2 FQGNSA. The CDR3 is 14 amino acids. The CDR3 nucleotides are TGTGCCAGCAGCTTACAGTCTAGCACAGATACGCAGTATTTT. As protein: CASSLQSSTDTQYF.

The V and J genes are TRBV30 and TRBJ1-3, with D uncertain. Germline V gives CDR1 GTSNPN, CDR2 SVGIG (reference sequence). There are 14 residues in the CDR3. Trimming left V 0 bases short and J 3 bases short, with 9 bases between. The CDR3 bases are TGTGCCTGGAGTGTGTCAGTCCTTGGAAACACCATATATTTT. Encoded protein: CAWSVSVLGNTIYF.

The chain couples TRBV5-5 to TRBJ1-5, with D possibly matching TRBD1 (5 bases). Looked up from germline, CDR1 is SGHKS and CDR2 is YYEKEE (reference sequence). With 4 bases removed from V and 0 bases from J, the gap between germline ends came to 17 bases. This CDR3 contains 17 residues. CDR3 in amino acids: CASSGRIGADSNQPQHF. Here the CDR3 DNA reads TGTGCCAGCAGCGGTAGGATTGGGGCGGATAGCAATCAGCCCCAGCATTTT.

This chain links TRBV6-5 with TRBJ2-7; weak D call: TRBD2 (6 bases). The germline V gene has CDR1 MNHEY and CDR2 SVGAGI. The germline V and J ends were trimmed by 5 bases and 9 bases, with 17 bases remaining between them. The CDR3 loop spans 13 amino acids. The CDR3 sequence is CASSSTGSLTQYF. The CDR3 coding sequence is TGTGCCAGCAGTAGTACCGGGAGCCTTACGCAGTACTTC.

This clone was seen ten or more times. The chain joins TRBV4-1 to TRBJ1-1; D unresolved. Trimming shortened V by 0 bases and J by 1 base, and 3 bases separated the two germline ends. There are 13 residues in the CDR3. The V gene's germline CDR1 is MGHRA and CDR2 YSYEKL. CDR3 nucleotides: TGCGCCAGCAGCCAAGATCCGAACACTGAAGCTTTCTTT. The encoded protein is CASSQDPNTEAFF.

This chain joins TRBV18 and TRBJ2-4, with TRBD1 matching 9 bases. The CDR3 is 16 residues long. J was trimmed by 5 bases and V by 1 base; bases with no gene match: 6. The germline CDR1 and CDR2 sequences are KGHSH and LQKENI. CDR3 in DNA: TGTGCCAGCTCACCACTGACAGGGGGTGGCGAAAACATTCAGTACTTC. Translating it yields CASSPLTGGGENIQYF.

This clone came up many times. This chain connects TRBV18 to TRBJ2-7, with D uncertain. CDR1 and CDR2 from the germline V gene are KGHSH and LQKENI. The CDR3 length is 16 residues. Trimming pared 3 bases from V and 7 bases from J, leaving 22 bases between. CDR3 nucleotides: TGTGCCAGCTCACCCCCTGGTAGGGCCGCAATGAGAGAGCAGTACTTC. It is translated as CASSPPGRAAMREQYF.

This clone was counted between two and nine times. The CDR3 sequence: CASSPRGGGEKLFF. The CDR3 DNA is TGTGCCAGCAGCCCCCGGGGGGGTGGTGAAAAACTGTTTTTT. The chain is built from TRBV12-1 and TRBJ1-4. TRBV12-1 is classified as a pseudogene. The CDR3 is 14 amino acids.

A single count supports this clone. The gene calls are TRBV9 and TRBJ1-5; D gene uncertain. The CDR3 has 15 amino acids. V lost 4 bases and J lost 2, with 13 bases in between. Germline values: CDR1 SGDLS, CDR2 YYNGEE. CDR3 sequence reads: CASSPGGVRNQPQHF. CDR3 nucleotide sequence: TGTGCCAGCAGCCCCGGCGGGGTTCGCAATCAGCCCCAGCATTTT.

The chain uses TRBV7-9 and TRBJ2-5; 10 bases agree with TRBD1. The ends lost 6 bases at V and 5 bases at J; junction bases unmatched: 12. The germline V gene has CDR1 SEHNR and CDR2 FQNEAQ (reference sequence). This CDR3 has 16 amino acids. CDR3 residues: CASRHRQGAELETQYF. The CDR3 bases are TGTGCCAGCAGGCATCGACAGGGGGCTGAATTGGAGACCCAGTACTTC.

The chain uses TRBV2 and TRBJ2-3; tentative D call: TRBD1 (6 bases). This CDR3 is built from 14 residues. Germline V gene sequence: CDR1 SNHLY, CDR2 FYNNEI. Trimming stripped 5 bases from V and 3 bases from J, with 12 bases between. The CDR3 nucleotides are TGTGCCAGCAGTACTCAACAGGGAACAGATACGCAGTATTTT. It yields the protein CASSTQQGTDTQYF.

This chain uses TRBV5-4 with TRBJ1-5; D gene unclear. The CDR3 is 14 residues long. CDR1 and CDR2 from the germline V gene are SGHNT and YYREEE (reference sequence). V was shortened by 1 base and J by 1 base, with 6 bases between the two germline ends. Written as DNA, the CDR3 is TGTGCCAGCAGCTTGCTGGGAAGCAATCAGCCCCAGCATTTT. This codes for CASSLLGSNQPQHF. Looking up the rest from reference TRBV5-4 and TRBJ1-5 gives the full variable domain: ETGVTQSPTHLIKTRGQQVTLRCSSQSGHNTVSWYQQALGQGPQFIFQYYREEENGRGNFPPRFSGLQFPNYSSELNVNALELDDSALYLCASSLLGSNQPQHFGDGTRLSIL.

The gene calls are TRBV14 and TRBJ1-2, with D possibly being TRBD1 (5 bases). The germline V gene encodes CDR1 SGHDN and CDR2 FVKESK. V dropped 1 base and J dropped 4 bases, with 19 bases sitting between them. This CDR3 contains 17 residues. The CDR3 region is CASSQVGAASAVYGYTF. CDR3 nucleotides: TGTGCCAGCAGCCAAGTAGGGGCAGCGAGTGCAGTCTATGGCTACACCTTC.

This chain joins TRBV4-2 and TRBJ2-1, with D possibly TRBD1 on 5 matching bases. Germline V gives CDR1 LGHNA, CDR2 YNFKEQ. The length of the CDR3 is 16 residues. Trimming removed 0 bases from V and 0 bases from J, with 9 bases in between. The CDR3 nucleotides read TGTGCCAGCAGCCAAGAATACCAGGGCTCCTACAATGAGCAGTTCTTC. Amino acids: CASSQEYQGSYNEQFF.

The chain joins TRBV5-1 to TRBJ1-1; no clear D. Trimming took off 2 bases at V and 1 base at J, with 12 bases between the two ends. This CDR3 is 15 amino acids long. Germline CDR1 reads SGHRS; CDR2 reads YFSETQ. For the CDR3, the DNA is TGCGCCAGCAGCTTTGTAGTGGCAGGGAACACTGAAGCTTTCTTT. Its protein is CASSFVVAGNTEAFF.

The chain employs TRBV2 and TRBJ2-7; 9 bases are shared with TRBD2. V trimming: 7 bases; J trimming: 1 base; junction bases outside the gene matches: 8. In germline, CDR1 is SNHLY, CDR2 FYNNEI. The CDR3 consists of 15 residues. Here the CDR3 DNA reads TGTGCCAGCAAAAGCGGGGGGTCCCGGTCCTACGAGCAGTACTTC. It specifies CASKSGGSRSYEQYF.

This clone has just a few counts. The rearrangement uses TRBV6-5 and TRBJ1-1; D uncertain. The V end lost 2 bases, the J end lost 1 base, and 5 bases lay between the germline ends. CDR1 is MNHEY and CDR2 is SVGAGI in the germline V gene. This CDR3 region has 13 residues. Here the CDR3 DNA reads TGTGCCAGCAGTTACGAAGGGAACACTGAAGCTTTCTTT. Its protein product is CASSYEGNTEAFF.